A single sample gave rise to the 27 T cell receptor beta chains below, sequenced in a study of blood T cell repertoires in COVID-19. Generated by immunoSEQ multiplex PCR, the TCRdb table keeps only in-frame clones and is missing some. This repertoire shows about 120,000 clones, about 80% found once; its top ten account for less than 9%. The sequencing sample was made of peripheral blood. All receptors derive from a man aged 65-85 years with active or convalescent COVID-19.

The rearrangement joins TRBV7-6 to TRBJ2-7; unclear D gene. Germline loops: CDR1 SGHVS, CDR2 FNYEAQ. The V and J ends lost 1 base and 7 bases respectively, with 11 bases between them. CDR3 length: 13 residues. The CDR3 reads CASSLGADMEQYF. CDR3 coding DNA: TGTGCCAGCAGCTTAGGTGCAGACATGGAGCAGTACTTC.

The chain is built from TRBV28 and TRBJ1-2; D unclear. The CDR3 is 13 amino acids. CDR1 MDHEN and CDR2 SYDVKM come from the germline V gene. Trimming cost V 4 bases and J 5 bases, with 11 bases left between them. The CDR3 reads CASSWSTSYGYTF. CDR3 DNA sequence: TGTGCCAGCAGTTGGAGTACATCTTATGGCTACACCTTC.

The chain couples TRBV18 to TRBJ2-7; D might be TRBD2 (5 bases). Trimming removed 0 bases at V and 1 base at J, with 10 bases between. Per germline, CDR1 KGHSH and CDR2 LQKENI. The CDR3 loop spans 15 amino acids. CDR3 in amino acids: CASSPPRPGSYEQYF. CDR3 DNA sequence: TGTGCCAGCTCACCACCCAGACCGGGGTCCTACGAGCAGTACTTC. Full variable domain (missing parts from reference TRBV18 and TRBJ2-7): NAGVMQNPRHLVRRRGQEARLRCSPMKGHSHVYWYRQLPEEGLKFMVYLQKENIIDESGMPKERFSAEFPKEGPSILRIQQVVRGDSAAYFCASSPPRPGSYEQYFGPGTRLTVT.

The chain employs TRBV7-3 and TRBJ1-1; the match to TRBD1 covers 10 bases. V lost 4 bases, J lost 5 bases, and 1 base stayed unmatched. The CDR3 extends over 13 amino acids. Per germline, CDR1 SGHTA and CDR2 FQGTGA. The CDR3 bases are TGTGCCAGCAGCTGGACAGGGGGAACTGAAGCTTTCTTT. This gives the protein CASSWTGGTEAFF.

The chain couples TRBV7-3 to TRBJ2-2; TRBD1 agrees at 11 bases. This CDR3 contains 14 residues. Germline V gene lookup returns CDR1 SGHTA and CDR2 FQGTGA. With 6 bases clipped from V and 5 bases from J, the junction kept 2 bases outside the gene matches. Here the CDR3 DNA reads TGTGCCAGCAGTGGACAGGGGGCGACCGGGGAGCTGTTTTTT. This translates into CASSGQGATGELFF.

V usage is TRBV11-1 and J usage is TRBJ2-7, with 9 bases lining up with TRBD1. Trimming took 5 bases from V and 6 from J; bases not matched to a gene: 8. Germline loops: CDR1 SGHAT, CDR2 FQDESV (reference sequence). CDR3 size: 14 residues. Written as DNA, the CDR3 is TGTGCCAGCAGCCCAGGGACAGGGAACGGCGAGCAGTACTTC. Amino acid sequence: CASSPGTGNGEQYF.

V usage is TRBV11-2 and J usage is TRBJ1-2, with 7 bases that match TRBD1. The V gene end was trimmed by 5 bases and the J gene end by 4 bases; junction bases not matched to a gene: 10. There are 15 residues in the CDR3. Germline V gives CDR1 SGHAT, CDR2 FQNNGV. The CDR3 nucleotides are TGTGCCAGCAGCCTCCGGGACAGAGCATCCTATGGCTACACCTTC. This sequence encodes CASSLRDRASYGYTF.

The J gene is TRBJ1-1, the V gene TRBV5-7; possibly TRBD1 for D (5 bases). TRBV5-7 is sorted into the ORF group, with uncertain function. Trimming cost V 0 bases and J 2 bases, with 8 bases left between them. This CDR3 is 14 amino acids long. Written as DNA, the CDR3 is TGTGCCAGCAGCTTGGACCAGGGTAACACTGAAGCTTTCTTT. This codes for CASSLDQGNTEAFF.

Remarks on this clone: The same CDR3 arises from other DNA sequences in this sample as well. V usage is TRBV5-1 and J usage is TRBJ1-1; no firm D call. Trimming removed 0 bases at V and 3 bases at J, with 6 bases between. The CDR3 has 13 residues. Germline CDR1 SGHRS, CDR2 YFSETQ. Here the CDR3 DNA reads TGCGCCAGCAGCTTGGACAGAGACACTGAAGCTTTCTTT. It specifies CASSLDRDTEAFF.

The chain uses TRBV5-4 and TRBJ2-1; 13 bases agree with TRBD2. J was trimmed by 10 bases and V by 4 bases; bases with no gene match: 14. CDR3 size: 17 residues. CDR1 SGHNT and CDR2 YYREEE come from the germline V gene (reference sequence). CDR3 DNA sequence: TGTGCCAGCAGCCCAGCTCCCGGGACTAGCGGGGAGGGGGAGCAGTTCTTC. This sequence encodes CASSPAPGTSGEGEQFF.

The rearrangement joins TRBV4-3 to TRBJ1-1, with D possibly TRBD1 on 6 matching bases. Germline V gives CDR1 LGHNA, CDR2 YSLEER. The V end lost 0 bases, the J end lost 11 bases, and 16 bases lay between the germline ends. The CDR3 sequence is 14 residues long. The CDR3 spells CASSQDSGGERAFF. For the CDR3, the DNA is TGCGCCAGCAGCCAAGATTCGGGGGGCGAGCGGGCTTTCTTT.

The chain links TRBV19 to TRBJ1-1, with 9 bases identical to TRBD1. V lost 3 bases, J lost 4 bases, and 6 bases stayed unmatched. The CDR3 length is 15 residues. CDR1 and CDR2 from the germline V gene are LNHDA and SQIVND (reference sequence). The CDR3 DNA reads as TGTGCCAGTAGTATGACAGGGGGAGTGGGCACTGAAGCTTTCTTT. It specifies CASSMTGGVGTEAFF.

CDR3 amino acids: CASSFWTGASRTDTQYF. The CDR3 bases are TGTGCCAGCAGCTTTTGGACAGGGGCTTCTCGCACAGATACGCAGTATTTT. V gene TRBV5-6 combines with J gene TRBJ2-3; 9 bases fit TRBD1. J lost 1 base, V lost 2 bases, and 8 bases had no gene match. Germline CDR1 is SGHDT and CDR2 is YYEEEE. This CDR3 has 17 residues.

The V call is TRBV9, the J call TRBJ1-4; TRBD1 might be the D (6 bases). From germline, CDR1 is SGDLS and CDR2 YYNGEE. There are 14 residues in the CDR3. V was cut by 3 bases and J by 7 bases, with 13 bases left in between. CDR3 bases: TGTGCCAGCAGCGCATCACAGGGCGGTGAAAAACTGTTTTTT. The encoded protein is CASSASQGGEKLFF.

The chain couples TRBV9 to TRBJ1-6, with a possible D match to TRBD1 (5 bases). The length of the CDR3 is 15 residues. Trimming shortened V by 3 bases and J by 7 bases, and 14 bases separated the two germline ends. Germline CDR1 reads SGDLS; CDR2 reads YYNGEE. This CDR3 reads CASSGTGAGNSPLHF. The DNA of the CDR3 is TGTGCCAGCAGCGGTACTGGGGCAGGCAATTCACCCCTCCACTTT.

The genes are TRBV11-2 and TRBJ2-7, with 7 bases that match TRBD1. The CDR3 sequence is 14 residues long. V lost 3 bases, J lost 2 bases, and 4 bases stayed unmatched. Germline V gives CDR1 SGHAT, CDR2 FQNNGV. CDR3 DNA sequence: TGTGCCAGCAGCTTGGACAGGTTGGCCTACGAGCAGTACTTC. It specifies CASSLDRLAYEQYF.

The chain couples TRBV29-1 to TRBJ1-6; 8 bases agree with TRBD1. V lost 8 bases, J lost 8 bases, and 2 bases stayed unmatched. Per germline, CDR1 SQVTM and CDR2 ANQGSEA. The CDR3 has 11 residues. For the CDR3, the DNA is TGCAGCCGGACAGGGTATTCACCCCTCCACTTT. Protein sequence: CSRTGYSPLHF.

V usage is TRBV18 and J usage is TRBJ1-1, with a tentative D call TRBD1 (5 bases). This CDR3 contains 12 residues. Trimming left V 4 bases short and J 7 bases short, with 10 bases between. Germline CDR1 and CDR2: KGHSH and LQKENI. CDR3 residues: CASSRQGLEAFF. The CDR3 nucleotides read TGTGCCAGCTCACGGCAGGGTCTTGAAGCTTTCTTT.

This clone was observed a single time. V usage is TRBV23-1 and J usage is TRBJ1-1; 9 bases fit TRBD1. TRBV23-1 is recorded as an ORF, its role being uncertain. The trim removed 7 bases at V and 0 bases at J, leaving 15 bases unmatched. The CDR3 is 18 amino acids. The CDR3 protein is CASISRETGGWMNTEAFF. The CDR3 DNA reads TGCGCCAGCATTTCTAGGGAGACAGGGGGGTGGATGAACACTGAAGCTTTCTTT.

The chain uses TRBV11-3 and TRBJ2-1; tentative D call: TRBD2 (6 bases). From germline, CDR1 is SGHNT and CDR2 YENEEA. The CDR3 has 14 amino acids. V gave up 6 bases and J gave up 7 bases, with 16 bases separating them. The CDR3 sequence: CASRDMSRGNEQFF. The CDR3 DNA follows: TGTGCCAGCAGAGATATGAGCCGGGGGAATGAGCAGTTCTTC.

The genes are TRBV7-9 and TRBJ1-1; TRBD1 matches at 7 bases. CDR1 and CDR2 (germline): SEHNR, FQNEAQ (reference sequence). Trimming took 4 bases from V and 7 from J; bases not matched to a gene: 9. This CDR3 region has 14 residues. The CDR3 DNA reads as TGTGCCAGCAGCTCCCTGACAGGGTGGAATGAAGCTTTCTTT. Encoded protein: CASSSLTGWNEAFF.

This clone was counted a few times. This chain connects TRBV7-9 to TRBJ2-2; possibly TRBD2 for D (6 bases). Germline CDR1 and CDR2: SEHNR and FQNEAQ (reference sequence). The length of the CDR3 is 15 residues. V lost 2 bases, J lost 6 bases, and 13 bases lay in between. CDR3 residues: CASSLIGRGPGELFF. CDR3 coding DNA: TGTGCCAGCAGCTTAATCGGGAGAGGGCCCGGGGAGCTGTTTTTT.

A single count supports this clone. The chain's CDR3 is CASSKDRDYGYTF. CDR3 in DNA: TGTGCCAGCAGCAAGGACAGGGACTATGGCTACACCTTC. J is TRBJ1-2 and V is TRBV11-2; 8 nucleotides match TRBD1. The CDR3 sequence is 13 residues long. Trimming at V came to 5 bases and at J to 3 bases, leaving 2 bases not matched to a gene. Germline CDR1 and CDR2: SGHAT and FQNNGV.

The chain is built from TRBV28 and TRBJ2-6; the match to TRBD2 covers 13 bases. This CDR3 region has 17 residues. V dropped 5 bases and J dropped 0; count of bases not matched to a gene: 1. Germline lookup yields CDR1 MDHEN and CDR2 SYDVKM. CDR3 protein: CASSRTSGSSGANVLTF. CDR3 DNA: TGTGCCAGCAGTAGGACTAGCGGGAGCTCTGGGGCCAACGTCCTGACTTTC. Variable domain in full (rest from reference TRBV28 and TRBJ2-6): DVKVTQSSRYLVKRTGEKVFLECVQDMDHENMFWYRQDPGLGLRLIYFSYDVKMKEKGDIPEGYSVSREKKERFSLILESASTNQTSMYLCASSRTSGSSGANVLTFGAGSRLTVL.

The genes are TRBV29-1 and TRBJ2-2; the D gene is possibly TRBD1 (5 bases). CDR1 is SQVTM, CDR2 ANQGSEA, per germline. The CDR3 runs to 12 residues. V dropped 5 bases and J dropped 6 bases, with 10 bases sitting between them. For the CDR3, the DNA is TGCAGCGTTCGGATGGGGCCCGGGGAGCTGTTTTTT. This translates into CSVRMGPGELFF.

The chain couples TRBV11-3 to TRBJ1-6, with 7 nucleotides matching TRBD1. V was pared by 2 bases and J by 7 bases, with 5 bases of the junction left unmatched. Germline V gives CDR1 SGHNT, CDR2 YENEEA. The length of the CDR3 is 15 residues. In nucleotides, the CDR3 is TGTGCCAGCAGCTTAAGTGGCAGGGGGAATTCACCCCTCCACTTT. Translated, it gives CASSLSGRGNSPLHF.

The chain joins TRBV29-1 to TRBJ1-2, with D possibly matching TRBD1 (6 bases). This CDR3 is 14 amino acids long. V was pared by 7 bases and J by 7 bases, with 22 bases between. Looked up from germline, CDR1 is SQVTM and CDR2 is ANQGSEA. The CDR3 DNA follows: TGCAGCGCCGTTGCCGGGACAAATGTCGGTGGCTACACCTTC. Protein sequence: CSAVAGTNVGGYTF.